These T cell receptor beta chains were read from a single sample in a study of control samples from healthy donors and cancer patients. The data were produced by immunoSEQ multiplex PCR, yet TCRdb's version contains in-frame clones alone and is incomplete. The sample carries approximately 98,000 clones, approximately 80% recorded once. What was sequenced was blood. The receptors come from a young man in good health. The CDR3 runs from the conserved cysteine through the conserved F or W.

>TRBV7-8
CASSPGQGADTQYF
>TRBV27
CASSLVPPIEPFF
>TRBV4-2
CASSQRTGYTEAFF
>TRBV7-7
CASSLARNTGELFF
>TRBV28
CASSLVGEAFRGAFF
>TRBV29-1
CSVSQYYNEQFF
>TRBV9
CASSVGADFFSSYNEQFF
>TRBV7-2
CASSPRTRQDTQYF
>TRBV29-1
CSVEIRFEKGNSPLHF
>TRBV5-1
CASSQETGDRVKNIQYF
>TRBV5-1
CASSLEALGVTQYF
>TRBV7-9
CASSQDRGAQYF
>TRBV7-8
CASSPRGGNSNQPQHF
>TRBV14
CASSPGQGFYGYTF
>TRBV6-1
CASSEGGRLNEQFF
>TRBV4-3
CASSPHDQGAVGTQYF
>TRBV28
CASSRDGSGNTIYF